Following are 8 T cell receptor beta chains from one sample sequenced in a study of T cell responses to AZD1222 COVID-19 vaccine. Clones were sequenced by immunoSEQ multiplex PCR, and TCRdb holds only the in-frame ones, with some missing. The sample table sets out 150,000 or so clones. The material sequenced was peripheral blood. The receptors originated from an adult in good health.

The chain combines TRBV28 with TRBJ2-1; 9 nucleotides agree with TRBD1. The ends lost 5 bases at V and 0 bases at J; junction bases unmatched: 11. The CDR3 runs to 18 residues. CDR1 is MDHEN, CDR2 SYDVKM, per germline. This CDR3 is CASSEMVGTGSSYNEQFF. Written as DNA, the CDR3 is TGTGCCAGCAGTGAGATGGTTGGGACAGGGAGCTCCTACAATGAGCAGTTCTTC.

V usage is TRBV19 and J usage is TRBJ1-1, with D perhaps TRBD1 (5 bases). The V gene's germline CDR1 is LNHDA and CDR2 SQIVND (reference sequence). V lost 3 bases, J lost 1 base, and 9 bases lay in between. This CDR3 is built from 14 residues. The CDR3 region is CASSMGGRNTEAFF. The CDR3 DNA follows: TGTGCCAGTAGTATGGGGGGAAGGAACACTGAAGCTTTCTTT.

J is TRBJ2-7 and V is TRBV7-2; 9 bases map to TRBD1. The germline CDR1 and CDR2 sequences are SGHTA and FQGNSA. CDR3 length equals 16 residues. V dropped 0 bases and J dropped 5; count of bases not matched to a gene: 8. CDR3 nucleotides: TGTGCCAGCAGCTTAGCTGGGCGGGACAGGGACCACGAGCAGTACTTC. As protein: CASSLAGRDRDHEQYF.

The J gene is TRBJ1-5, the V gene TRBV6-6; 8 bases map to TRBD1. The ends lost 5 bases at V and 0 bases at J; junction bases unmatched: 9. CDR1 is MNHNY, CDR2 SVGAGI, per germline (reference sequence). The CDR3 spans 17 residues. CDR3 DNA sequence: TGTGCCAGCAGTCGTCAGGGGGCGGAATATAGCAATCAGCCCCAGCATTTT. Its translation: CASSRQGAEYSNQPQHF.

The chain carries TRBV19 and TRBJ2-3; 12 nucleotides agree with TRBD2. CDR3 size: 18 residues. Looked up from germline, CDR1 is LNHDA and CDR2 is SQIVND (reference sequence). After removal of 4 bases from V and 5 bases from J, the junction contained 13 bases not matched to a gene. The CDR3 is CASSTAGGLAGQIDTQYF. CDR3 coding DNA: TGTGCCAGTAGTACCGCAGGGGGACTAGCGGGTCAAATAGATACGCAGTATTTT.

This chain joins TRBV19 and TRBJ1-5, with a tentative D call TRBD1 (6 bases). Trimming removed 4 bases from V and 5 bases from J, with 18 bases in between. CDR1 LNHDA and CDR2 SQIVND come from the germline V gene (reference sequence). The CDR3 consists of 16 residues. The CDR3 is CASSSLTGTGDQPQHF. The CDR3 bases are TGTGCCAGTAGTAGCCTTACAGGGACGGGGGATCAGCCCCAGCATTTT.

J is TRBJ1-3 and V is TRBV9; D call uncertain. V lost 0 bases, J lost 3 bases, and 16 bases lay in between. Germline loops: CDR1 SGDLS, CDR2 YYNGEE. The CDR3 is 17 amino acids. The CDR3 here is CASSVGEMVRYGNTIYF. The CDR3 nucleotides are TGTGCCAGCAGCGTAGGGGAGATGGTTCGCTATGGAAACACCATATATTTT.

The chain joins TRBV30 to TRBJ1-5; TRBD1 aligns across 9 bases. Germline CDR1 reads GTSNPN; CDR2 reads SVGIG (reference sequence). The CDR3 is 15 amino acids. J lost 5 bases, V lost 1 base, and 6 bases had no gene match. The CDR3 DNA is TGTGCCTGGAGTGACCGGGACAGGGTATATCAGCCCCAGCATTTT. It is translated as CAWSDRDRVYQPQHF.